A single TCR beta chain is shown here with its context. This entry is derived from a study of radiotherapy plus CTLA-4 blockade in lung cancer. Sequencing was performed with immunoSEQ multiplex PCR; in TCRdb, only in-frame clones are kept and a portion is missing. The sample consists of more than 60,000 clones, about 72% of them appearing once. The TCR originated in a human donor with non-small cell lung cancer who had a complete response to radiotherapy plus ipilimumab. This material consisted of peripheral blood, taken from a patient treated with radiotherapy plus ipilimumab.

The CDR3 reads CASSLSRDFEGTQYF. DNA for the CDR3: TGTGCCAGCAGCTTATCCAGGGATTTCGAAGGGACCCAGTACTTC. The chain is built from TRBV11-2 and TRBJ2-5; D possibly corresponds to TRBD1 (5 bases). Germline CDR1 is SGHAT and CDR2 is FQNNGV. This CDR3 region has 15 residues. V lost 2 bases, J lost 7 bases, and 17 bases lay in between.